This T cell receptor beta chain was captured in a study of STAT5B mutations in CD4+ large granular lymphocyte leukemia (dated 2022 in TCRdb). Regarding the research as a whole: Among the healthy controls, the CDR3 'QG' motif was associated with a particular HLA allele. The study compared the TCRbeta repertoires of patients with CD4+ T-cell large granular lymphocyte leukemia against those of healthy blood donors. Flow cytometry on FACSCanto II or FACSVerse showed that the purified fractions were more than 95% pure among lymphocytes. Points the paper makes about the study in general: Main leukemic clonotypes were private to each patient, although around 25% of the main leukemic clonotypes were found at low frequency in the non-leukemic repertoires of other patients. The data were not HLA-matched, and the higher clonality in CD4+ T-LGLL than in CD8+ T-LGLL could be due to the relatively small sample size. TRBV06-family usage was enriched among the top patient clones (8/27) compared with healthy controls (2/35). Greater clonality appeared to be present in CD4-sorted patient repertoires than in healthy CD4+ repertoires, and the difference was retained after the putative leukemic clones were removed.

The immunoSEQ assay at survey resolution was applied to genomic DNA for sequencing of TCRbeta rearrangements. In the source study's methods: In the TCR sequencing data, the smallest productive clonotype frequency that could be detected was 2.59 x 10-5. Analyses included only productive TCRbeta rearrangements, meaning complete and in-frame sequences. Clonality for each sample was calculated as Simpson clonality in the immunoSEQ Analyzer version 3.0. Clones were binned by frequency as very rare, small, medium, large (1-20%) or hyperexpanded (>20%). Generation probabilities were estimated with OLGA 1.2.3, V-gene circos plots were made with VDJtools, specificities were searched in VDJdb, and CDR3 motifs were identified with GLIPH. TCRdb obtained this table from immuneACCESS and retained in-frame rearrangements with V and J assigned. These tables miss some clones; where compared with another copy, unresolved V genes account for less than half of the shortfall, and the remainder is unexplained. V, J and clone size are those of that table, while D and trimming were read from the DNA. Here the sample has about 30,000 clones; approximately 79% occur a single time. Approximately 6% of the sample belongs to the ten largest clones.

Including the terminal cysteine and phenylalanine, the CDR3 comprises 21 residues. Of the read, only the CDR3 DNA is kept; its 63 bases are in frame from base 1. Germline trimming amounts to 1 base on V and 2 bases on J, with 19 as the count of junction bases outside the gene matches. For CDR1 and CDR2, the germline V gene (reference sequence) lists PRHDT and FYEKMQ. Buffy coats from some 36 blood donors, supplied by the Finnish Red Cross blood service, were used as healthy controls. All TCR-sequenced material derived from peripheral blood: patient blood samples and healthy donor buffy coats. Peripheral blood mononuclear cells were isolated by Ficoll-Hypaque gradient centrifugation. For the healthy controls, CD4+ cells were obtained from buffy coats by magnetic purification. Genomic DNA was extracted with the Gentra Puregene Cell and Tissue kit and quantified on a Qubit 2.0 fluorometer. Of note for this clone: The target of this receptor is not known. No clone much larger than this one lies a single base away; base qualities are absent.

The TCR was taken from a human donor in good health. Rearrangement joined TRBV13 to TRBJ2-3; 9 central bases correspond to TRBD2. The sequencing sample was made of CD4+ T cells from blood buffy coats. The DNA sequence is TGTGCCAGCAGCTTAGCAACGGCGGGGGGGCTTTCACGCCCCGCCACAGATACGCAGTATTTT. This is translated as CASSLATAGGLSRPATDTQYF.